Sequencing of this TCR beta chain was carried out in a study of graft-versus-host responses after intestinal transplantation. Study information: Multivisceral, liver-intestinal, or isolated intestinal transplants were given to recipients. Every one of the recipients received anti-thymocyte globulin induction and afterwards took tacrolimus and steroids for approximately 3 years. Study observations and caveats: Early post-transplant falls in HvG clones accompanied the peak levels of circulating GvH clones. Within allografts, high graft-versus-host to host-versus-graft clonal ratios were seen among patients with graft-donor T cell macrochimerism.

Notes on this clone: Its target is unknown.

Using immunoSEQ multiplex PCR, the repertoire was profiled, and TCRdb retains in-frame clones only, with some absent. Here the sample spans some 86,000 clones, 90% to 95% being singletons. From germline, CDR1 is MNHEY and CDR2 SVGAGI. This CDR3 spans 13 amino acids. The V and J ends lost 10 bases and 2 bases, in that order; junction bases with no gene match: 7. Sequenced material: unstimulated CD4+ T cells sorted from spleen or lymph node cells, taken before intestinal transplant. J is TRBJ1-2 and V is TRBV6-5; TRBD1 matches at 7 bases. The receptor's source is a human donor who received an intestinal transplant. The CDR3: CATQRGLNYGYTF. In nucleotides, the CDR3 is TGTGCCACCCAGAGGGGGCTAAACTATGGCTACACCTTC.